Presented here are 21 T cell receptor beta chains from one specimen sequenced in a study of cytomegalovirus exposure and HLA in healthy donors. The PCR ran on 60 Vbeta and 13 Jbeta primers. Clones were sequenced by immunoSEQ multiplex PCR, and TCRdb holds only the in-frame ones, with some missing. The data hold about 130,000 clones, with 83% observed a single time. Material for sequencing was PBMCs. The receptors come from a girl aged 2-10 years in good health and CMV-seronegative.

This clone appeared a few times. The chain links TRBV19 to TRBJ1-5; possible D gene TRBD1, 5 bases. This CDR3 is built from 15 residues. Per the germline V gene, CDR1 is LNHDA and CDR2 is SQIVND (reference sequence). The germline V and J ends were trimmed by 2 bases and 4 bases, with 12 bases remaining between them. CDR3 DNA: TGTGCCAGTAGTATAATAGACAGCAGGAATCAGCCCCAGCATTTT. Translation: CASSIIDSRNQPQHF.

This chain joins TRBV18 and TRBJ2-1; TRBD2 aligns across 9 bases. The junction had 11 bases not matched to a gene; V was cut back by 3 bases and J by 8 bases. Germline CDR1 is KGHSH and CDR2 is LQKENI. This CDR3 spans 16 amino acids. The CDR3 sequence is CASSPTPAGGLYEQFF. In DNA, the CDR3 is TGTGCCAGCTCACCTACCCCAGCGGGAGGTTTATATGAGCAGTTCTTC. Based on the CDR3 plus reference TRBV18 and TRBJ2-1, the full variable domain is NAGVMQNPRHLVRRRGQEARLRCSPMKGHSHVYWYRQLPEEGLKFMVYLQKENIIDESGMPKERFSAEFPKEGPSILRIQQVVRGDSAAYFCASSPTPAGGLYEQFFGPGTRLTVL.

The DNA for the CDR3 is TGTGCCAGCAGCTTGCGACAGGGGACCAAAAACATTCAGTACTTC. It is translated as CASSLRQGTKNIQYF. This rearrangement joins TRBV5-4 to TRBJ2-4; 8 bases map to TRBD1. Germline assignment: CDR1 SGHNT and CDR2 YYREEE (reference sequence). Trimming removed 1 base from V and 2 bases from J; junction bases left unmatched: 2. This CDR3 comprises 15 residues.

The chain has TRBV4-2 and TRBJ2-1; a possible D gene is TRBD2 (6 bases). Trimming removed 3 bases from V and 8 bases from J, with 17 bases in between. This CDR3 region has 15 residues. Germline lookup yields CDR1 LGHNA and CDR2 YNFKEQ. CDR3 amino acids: CASSQIDSASDEQFF. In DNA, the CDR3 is TGTGCCAGCAGCCAGATCGACTCTGCTAGCGATGAGCAGTTCTTC.

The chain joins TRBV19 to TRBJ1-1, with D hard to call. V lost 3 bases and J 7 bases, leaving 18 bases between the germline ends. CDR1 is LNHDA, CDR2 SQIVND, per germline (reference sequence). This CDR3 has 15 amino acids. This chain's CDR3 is CASSINSGFGDEAFF. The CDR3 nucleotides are TGTGCCAGTAGTATTAACTCGGGGTTTGGTGATGAAGCTTTCTTT.

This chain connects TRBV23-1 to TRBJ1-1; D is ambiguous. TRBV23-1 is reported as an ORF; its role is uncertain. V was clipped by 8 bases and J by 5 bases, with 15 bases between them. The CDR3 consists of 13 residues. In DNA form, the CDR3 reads TGCGCCAGCTCTCAAATTAGTAATACTGAAGCTTTCTTT. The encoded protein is CASSQISNTEAFF.

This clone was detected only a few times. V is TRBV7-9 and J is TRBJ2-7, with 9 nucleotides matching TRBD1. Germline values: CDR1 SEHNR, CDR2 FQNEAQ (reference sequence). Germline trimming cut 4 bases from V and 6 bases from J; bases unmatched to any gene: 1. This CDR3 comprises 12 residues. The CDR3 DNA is TGTGCCAGCAGCTCGACAGGGGGCGAGCAGTACTTC. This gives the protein CASSSTGGEQYF.

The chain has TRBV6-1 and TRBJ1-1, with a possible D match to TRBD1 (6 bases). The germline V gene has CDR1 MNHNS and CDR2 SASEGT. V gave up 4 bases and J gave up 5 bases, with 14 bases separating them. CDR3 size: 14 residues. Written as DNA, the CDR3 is TGTGCCAGCAGTGGGGCAGGGGATATGACTGAAGCTTTCTTT. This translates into CASSGAGDMTEAFF.

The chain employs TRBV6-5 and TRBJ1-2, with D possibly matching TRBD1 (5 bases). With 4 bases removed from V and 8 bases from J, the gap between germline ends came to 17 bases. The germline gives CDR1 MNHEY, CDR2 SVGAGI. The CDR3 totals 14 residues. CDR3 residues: CASSSGGGFEGYTF. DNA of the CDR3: TGTGCCAGCAGTTCCGGGGGAGGGTTTGAGGGCTACACCTTC.

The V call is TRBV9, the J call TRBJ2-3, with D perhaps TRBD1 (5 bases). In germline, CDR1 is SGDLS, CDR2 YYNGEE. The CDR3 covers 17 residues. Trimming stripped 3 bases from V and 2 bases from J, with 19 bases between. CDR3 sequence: CASSAGHSDSYTDTQYF. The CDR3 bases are TGTGCCAGCAGCGCCGGACACTCCGACTCTTACACAGATACGCAGTATTTT.

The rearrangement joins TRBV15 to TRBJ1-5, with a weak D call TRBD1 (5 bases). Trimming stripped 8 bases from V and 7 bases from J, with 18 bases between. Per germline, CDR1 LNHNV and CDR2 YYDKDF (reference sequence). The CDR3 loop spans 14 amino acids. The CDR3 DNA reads TGTGCCACCTCGGGGGTGGGTGGACGACAGCCCCAGCATTTT. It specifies CATSGVGGRQPQHF.

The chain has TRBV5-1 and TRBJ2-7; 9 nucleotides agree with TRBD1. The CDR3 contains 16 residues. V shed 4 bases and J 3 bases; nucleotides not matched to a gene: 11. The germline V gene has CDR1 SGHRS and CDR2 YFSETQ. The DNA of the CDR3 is TGCGCCAGCAGCCGGGGGACAGGGAGTTACGACTACGAGCAGTACTTC. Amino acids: CASSRGTGSYDYEQYF. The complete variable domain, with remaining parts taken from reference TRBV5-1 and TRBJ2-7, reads KAGVTQTPRYLIKTRGQQVTLSCSPISGHRSVSWYQQTPGQGLQFLFEYFSETQRNKGNFPGRFSGRQFSNSRSEMNVSTLELGDSALYLCASSRGTGSYDYEQYFGPGTRLTVT.

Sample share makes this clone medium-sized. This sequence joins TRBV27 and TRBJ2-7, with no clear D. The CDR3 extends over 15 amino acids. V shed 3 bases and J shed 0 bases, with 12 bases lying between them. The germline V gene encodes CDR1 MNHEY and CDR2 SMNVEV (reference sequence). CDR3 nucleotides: TGTGCCAGCAGTTTTGCCAGATCCAGCTCCTACGAGCAGTACTTC. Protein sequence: CASSFARSSSYEQYF.

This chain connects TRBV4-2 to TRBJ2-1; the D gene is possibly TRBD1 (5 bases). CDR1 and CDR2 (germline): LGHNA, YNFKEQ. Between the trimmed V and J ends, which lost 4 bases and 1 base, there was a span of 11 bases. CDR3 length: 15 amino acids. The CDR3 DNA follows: TGTGCCAGCAGCCCCACAGGCGAGTCCTACAATGAGCAGTTCTTC. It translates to CASSPTGESYNEQFF.

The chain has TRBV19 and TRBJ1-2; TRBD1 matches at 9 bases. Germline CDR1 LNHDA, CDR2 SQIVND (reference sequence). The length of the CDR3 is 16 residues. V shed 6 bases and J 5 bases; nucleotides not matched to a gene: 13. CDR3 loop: CASSSNRDRVRYGYTF. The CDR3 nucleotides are TGTGCCAGTAGCTCTAACCGGGACAGGGTGAGGTATGGCTACACCTTC.

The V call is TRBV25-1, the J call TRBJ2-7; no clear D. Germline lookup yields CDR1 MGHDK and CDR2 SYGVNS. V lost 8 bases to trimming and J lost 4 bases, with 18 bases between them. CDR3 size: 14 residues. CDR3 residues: CASSVGGEKYEQYF. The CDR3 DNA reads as TGTGCCAGCTCCGTCGGCGGTGAAAAGTACGAGCAGTACTTC.

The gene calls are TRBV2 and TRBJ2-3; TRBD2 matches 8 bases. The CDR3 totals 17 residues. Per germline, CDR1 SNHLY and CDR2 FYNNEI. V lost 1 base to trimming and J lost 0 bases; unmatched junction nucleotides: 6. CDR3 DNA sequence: TGTGCCAGCAGTGAAGATTTGCGGGAGGCTAGCACAGATACGCAGTATTTT. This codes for CASSEDLREASTDTQYF.

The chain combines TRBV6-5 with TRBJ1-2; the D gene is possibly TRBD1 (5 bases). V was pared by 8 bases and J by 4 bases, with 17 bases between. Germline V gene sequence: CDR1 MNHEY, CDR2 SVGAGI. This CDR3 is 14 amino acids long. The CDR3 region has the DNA TGTGCCAGCGCCGTCTCGGGGGGGTTCTATGGCTACACCTTC. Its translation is CASAVSGGFYGYTF.

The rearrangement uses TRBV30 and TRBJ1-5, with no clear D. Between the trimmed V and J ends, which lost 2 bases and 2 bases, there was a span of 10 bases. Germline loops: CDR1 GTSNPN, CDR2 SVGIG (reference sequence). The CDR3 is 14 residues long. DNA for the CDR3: TGTGCCTGGAGTAGCGGGTGGGGCAATCAGCCCCAGCATTTT. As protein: CAWSSGWGNQPQHF.

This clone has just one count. CDR3 in DNA: TGTGCCAGCAGGGGGGGGCCCTACAATGAGCAGTTCTTC. Its protein product is CASRGGPYNEQFF. The V call is TRBV7-9, the J call TRBJ2-1, with D tentatively TRBD2 (7 bases). Germline V gene sequence: CDR1 SEHNR, CDR2 FQNEAQ (reference sequence). The CDR3 totals 13 residues. Trimming stripped 6 bases from V and 2 bases from J, with 8 bases between.

The CDR3 region is CASSSGGTDTQYF. In DNA, the CDR3 is TGTGCCAGCAGCTCAGGGGGCACAGATACGCAGTATTTT. V and J are TRBV7-3 and TRBJ2-3; tentative D call: TRBD1 (6 bases). Germline V gene lookup returns CDR1 SGHTA and CDR2 FQGTGA. The ends were cut back, 4 bases at V and 1 base at J, with 6 bases in the middle. CDR3 length: 13 amino acids.